This entry lists 4 T cell receptor beta chains sequenced from one sample in a study of CD8+ T cells in alopecia areata. cDNA reverse transcribed from extracted RNA served as the sequencing template. Assay used: immunoSEQ multiplex PCR; TCRdb lists only in-frame clones, some missing. The sample includes 220,000 or so clones, more than 45% seen only once; the top ten take 0.45%. The sequencing here drew on CD4+ T cells sorted from blood, taken at week 0. The source is a human donor with alopecia areata.

The chain is built from TRBV7-3 and TRBJ1-2; possibly TRBD1 for D (5 bases). Trimming left V 3 bases short and J 2 bases short, with 13 bases between. The CDR3 consists of 15 residues. Per the germline V gene, CDR1 is SGHTA and CDR2 is FQGTGA. CDR3 coding DNA: TGTGCCAGCAGCTTCGAACCGGGACCGAACTATGGCTACACCTTC. Its translation is CASSFEPGPNYGYTF.

This chain joins TRBV19 and TRBJ2-5; TRBD2 matches at 10 bases. After removal of 6 bases from V and 4 bases from J, the junction contained 5 bases not matched to a gene. Germline values: CDR1 LNHDA, CDR2 SQIVND (reference sequence). The length of the CDR3 is 14 residues. The CDR3 nucleotides read TGTGCCAGTAGAGTAGCGGGAGGAGGAGAGACCCAGTACTTC. Residues: CASRVAGGGETQYF.

This chain uses TRBV25-1 with TRBJ2-6, with a tentative D call TRBD1 (6 bases). The germline gives CDR1 MGHDK, CDR2 SYGVNS. CDR3 length equals 15 residues. V lost 2 bases and J 1 base, leaving 6 bases between the germline ends. This CDR3 is CASSETGSGANVLTF. The CDR3 DNA is TGTGCCAGCAGTGAAACAGGGTCTGGGGCCAACGTCCTGACTTTC.

Only a few counts were recorded for this clone. CDR3 nucleotides: TGTGCCAGCAGTCAAGTCCCACGAGCTTCCACCGGGGAGCTGTTTTTT. This encodes CASSQVPRASTGELFF. J is TRBJ2-2 and V is TRBV27; D remains unclear. The V gene's germline CDR1 is MNHEY and CDR2 SMNVEV (reference sequence). Trimming took off 5 bases at V and 4 bases at J, with 17 bases between the two ends. The CDR3 extends over 16 amino acids.